This record looks at one T cell receptor (beta chain) sequence and its context. This clonotype has only a few counts. It lacks a known antigen. The record has no base qualities; no much larger clone is one base away. The sample comes from a study of early T cells in non-severe SARS-CoV-2 infection (dated by TCRdb to the early 2020s). The study in broad terms: TCR sequencing used bulk RNA from unsorted whole blood, so alpha and beta chains could not be paired. Results the study describes overall, beyond this receptor: Matching against VDJdb was skewed toward anti-spike CD8 responses, likely underestimated virus-specific expansions, and missed private and CD4 specificities.

The CDR3 runs 16 amino acids, cysteine and phenylalanine included. The DNA shown is the 48-base CDR3, in frame from base 1. For CDR1 and CDR2, the germline V gene lists SGHRS and YFSETQ. V ends up 4 bases short and J 3 bases short, with an unmatched junction base count of 11. To prepare the library, 5' RACE was applied. TCRdb lists the instrument as NextSeq 500. In the TCR library protocol, unique molecular identifiers were attached to individual cDNA molecules to correct for PCR bias and sequencing error. TCR alpha and beta chains were both sequenced, and the abundances of alpha and beta sequences in each sample were closely correlated with each other. The study's processing was this. V gene, J gene and CDR3 annotation of TCR sequences was performed with Decombinator V4. TCRs were defined as expanded if a significant change between any two time points was detected under a Poisson model with p below 0.0001. TCR abundances were normalised to the total number of TCRs sequenced per sample and expressed as counts per million. MAIT TCRs were defined by TRAV1-2 paired with TRAJ12, TRAJ20 or TRAJ33, and iNKT TCRs by TRAV10 paired with TRAJ18. VDJdb, accessed 1 November 2021, was searched for CMV, EBV and SARS-CoV-2 annotated TCRs, with TCRs annotated for multiple antigens excluded. In-frame beta chains were kept once TCRdb had trimmed the public reads at Q25 with fastp and called clones with MiXCR. Every entry covers one CDR3 protein and lists the most common genes and DNA from its rows. TCRdb's processing, not the study's, gives the V and J calls here. This sample comprises some 100,000 distinct CDR3 sequences, 14% to 15% of them detected only once. The top ten constitute less than 0.6% of the sample.

Set within a cohort of healthcare workers in London, UK, this nested case-control study involved weekly PCR testing of nasopharyngeal swabs along with blood sampling. Healthcare workers were recruited during the week of the UK lockdown, between 23 and 31 March 2020, and followed weekly for up to 16 weeks. Source material: whole blood. The chain was built from TRBV5-1 and TRBJ2-3, and 7 junctional nucleotides match TRBD2. The receptor comes from an adult who was a healthcare worker with PCR-confirmed SARS-CoV-2 infection or an uninfected control (not recorded which). CDR3 reads: CASSTGLVGRTDTQYF. The nucleotide sequence reads TGCGCCAGCAGCACAGGACTAGTCGGTAGAACAGATACGCAGTATTTT.